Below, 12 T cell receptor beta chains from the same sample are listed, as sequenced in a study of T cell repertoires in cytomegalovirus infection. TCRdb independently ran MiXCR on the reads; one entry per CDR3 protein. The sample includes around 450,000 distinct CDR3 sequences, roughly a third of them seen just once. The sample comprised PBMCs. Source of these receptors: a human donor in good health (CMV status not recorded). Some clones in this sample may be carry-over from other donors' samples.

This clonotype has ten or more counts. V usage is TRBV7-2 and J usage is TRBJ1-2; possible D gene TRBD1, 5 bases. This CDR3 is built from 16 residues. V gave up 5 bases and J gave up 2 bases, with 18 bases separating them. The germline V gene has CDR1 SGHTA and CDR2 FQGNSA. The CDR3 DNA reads TGTGCCAGCAGCCAGTCCGGTGTGGGGGGAAACTATGGCTACACCTTC. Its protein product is CASSQSGVGGNYGYTF.

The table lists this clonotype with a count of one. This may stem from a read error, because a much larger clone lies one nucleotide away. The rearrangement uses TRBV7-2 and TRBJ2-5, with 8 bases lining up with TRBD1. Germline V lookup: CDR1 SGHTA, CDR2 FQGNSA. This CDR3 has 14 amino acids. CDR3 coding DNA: TGTGCCAGCAGCACAGACAGGGGTGTAGGGACCCAGTCCTTC. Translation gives CASSTDRGVGTQSF.

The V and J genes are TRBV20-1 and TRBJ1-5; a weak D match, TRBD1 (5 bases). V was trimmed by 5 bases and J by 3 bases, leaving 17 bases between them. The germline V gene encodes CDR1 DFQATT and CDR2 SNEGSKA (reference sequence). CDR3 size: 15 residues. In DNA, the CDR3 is TGCAGTGCTTCGGGCGGGGGGAGAATCAATCAGCCCCAGCATTTT. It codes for CSASGGGRINQPQHF.

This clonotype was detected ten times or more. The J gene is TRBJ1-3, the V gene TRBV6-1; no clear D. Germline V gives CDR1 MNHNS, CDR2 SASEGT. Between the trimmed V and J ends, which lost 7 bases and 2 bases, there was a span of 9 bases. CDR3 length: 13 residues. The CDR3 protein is CASTASTGNTIYF. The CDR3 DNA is TGTGCCAGCACGGCTTCAACTGGAAACACCATATATTTT.

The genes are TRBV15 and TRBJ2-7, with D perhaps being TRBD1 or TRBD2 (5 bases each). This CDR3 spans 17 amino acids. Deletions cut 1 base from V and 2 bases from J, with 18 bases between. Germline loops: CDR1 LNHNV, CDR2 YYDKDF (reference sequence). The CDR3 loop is CATSRVGDPAFPYEQYF. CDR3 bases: TGTGCCACCAGCAGAGTAGGGGACCCTGCTTTTCCCTACGAGCAGTACTTC.

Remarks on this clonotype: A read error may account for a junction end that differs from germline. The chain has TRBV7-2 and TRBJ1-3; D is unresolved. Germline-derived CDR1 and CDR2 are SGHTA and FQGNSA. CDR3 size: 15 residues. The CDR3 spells CAISLMGPSGNTIYF. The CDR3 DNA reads TGTGCCATCAGCTTAATGGGTCCCTCTGGAAATACCATATATTTT. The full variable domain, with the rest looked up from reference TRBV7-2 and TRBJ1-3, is GAGVSQSPSNKVTEKGKDVELRCDPISGHTALYWYRQSLGQGLEFLIYFQGNSAPDKSGLPSDRFSAERTGGSVSTLTIQRTQQEDSAVYLCAISLMGPSGNTIYFGEGSWLTVV.

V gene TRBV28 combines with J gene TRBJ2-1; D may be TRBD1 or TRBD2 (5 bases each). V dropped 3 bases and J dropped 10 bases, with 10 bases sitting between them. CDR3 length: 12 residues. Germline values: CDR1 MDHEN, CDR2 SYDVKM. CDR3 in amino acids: CASSLWGREQFF. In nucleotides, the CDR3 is TGTGCCAGCAGTTTGTGGGGACGGGAGCAGTTCTTC. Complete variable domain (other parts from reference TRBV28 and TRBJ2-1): DVKVTQSSRYLVKRTGEKVFLECVQDMDHENMFWYRQDPGLGLRLIYFSYDVKMKEKGDIPEGYSVSREKKERFSLILESASTNQTSMYLCASSLWGREQFFGPGTRLTVL.

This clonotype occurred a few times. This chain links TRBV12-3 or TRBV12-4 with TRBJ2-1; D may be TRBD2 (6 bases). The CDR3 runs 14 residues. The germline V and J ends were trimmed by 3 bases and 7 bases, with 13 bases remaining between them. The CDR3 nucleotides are TGTGCCAGCAGTTTGGCGGGAATAAGGAATGAGCAGTTCTTC. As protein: CASSLAGIRNEQFF.

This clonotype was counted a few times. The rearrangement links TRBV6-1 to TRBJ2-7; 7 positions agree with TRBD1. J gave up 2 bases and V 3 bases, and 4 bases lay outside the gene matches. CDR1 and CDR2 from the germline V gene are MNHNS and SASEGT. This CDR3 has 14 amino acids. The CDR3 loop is CASSDWQGAYEQYF. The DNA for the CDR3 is TGTGCCAGCAGTGACTGGCAGGGGGCCTACGAGCAGTACTTC.

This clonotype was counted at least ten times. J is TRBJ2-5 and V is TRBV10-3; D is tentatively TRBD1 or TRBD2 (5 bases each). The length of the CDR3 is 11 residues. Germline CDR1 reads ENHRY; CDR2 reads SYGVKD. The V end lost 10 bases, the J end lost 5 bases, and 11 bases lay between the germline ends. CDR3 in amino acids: CATKGTETQYF. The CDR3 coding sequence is TGTGCCACCAAAGGGACGGAGACCCAGTACTTC.

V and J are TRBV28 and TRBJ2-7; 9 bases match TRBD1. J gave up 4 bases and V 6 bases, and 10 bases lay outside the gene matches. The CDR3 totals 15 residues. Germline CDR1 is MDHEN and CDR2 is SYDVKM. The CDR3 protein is CASRSSGQGGYEQYF. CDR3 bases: TGTGCCAGCAGGTCCTCGGGACAGGGCGGGTACGAGCAGTACTTC.

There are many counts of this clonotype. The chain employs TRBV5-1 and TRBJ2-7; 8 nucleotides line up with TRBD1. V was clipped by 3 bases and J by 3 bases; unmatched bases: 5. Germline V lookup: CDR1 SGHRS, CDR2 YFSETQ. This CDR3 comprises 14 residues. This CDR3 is CASSSGTGLYEQYF. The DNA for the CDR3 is TGCGCCAGCAGCTCCGGGACAGGTCTCTACGAGCAGTACTTC.